Listed here are 30 T cell receptor beta chains from one sample, sequenced in a study of blood T cell repertoires in COVID-19. Profiled with immunoSEQ multiplex PCR; TCRdb holds only in-frame clones, not every one. The sample has around 300,000 clones, about 87% seen once. The material sequenced was PBMCs or T cells enriched from blood (not recorded which). The receptors originated from a man aged 25-45 years who had recovered from COVID-19.

This chain links TRBV30 with TRBJ1-6, with 8 bases identical to TRBD1. Unmatched junction bases numbered 12, after V lost 7 bases and J lost 7 bases. Germline loops: CDR1 GTSNPN, CDR2 SVGIG (reference sequence). This CDR3 spans 15 amino acids. CDR3 in amino acids: CASKLNRGKNSPLHF. The DNA of the CDR3 is TGTGCCTCCAAACTCAACAGGGGGAAGAATTCACCCCTCCACTTT.

Here the CDR3 DNA reads TGTGCCAGCAGCCTCAAGGGGGCGCGAGGCTACACCTTC. The encoded protein is CASSLKGARGYTF. The rearrangement uses TRBV3-1 (or the pseudogene TRBV3-2) and TRBJ1-2; TRBD1 aligns across 7 bases. This CDR3 spans 13 amino acids. V trimming: 4 bases; J trimming: 8 bases; junction bases outside the gene matches: 7. CDR1 is LGHDT and CDR2 is YNNKEL in the germline V gene (reference sequence).

The gene calls are TRBV5-5 and TRBJ1-2; TRBD1 is a possible D gene (6 bases). The V end was cut by 4 bases, the J end by 4 bases, with 17 bases between. Per the germline V gene, CDR1 is SGHKS and CDR2 is YYEKEE (reference sequence). CDR3 length: 15 residues. CDR3: CASSQGQASGYGYTF. CDR3 coding DNA: TGTGCCAGCAGCCAGGGACAAGCCTCTGGCTATGGCTACACCTTC.

V gene TRBV12-3 or TRBV12-4 combines with J gene TRBJ1-2; D may be TRBD1 (6 bases). The length of the CDR3 is 12 residues. The ends were cut back, 7 bases at V and 9 bases at J, with 15 bases in the middle. Here the CDR3 reads CASNEGVGSYTF. CDR3 DNA: TGTGCCAGCAACGAGGGGGTGGGGAGCTACACCTTC.

This clone was seen more than once but under ten times. The chain has TRBV7-9 and TRBJ1-2, with TRBD1 as a possible D gene (5 bases). V dropped 5 bases and J dropped 6 bases, with 19 bases sitting between them. Germline assignment: CDR1 SEHNR and CDR2 FQNEAQ (reference sequence). CDR3 length equals 15 residues. For the CDR3, the DNA is TGTGCCAGCAGCCCCCGCGGGGGGGAAGGGGATGGCTACACCTTC. Its translation is CASSPRGGEGDGYTF.

V and J are TRBV7-8 and TRBJ1-3, with TRBD1 as a possible D gene (5 bases). The CDR3 is 16 amino acids. Germline assignment: CDR1 SGHVS and CDR2 FQNEAQ. Trimming pared 6 bases from V and 0 bases from J, leaving 15 bases between. The CDR3 reads CASSLEHGHSGNTIYF. In DNA form, the CDR3 reads TGTGCCAGCAGTCTCGAGCACGGACACTCTGGAAACACCATATATTTT.

This chain joins TRBV19 and TRBJ1-6, with 8 bases matching TRBD1. Germline assignment: CDR1 LNHDA and CDR2 SQIVND (reference sequence). The J segment lost 6 bases and the V segment lost 3 bases, leaving 7 bases of the junction unmatched. This CDR3 has 16 residues. The CDR3 is CASSIRLGQGNSPLHF. The CDR3 DNA reads as TGTGCCAGTAGTATTCGCCTTGGACAGGGTAATTCACCCCTCCACTTT. Using reference TRBV19 and TRBJ1-6 for the parts outside the CDR3, the full variable domain is DGGITQSPKYLFRKEGQNVTLSCEQNLNHDAMYWYRQDPGQGLRLIYYSQIVNDFQKGDIAEGYSVSREKKESFPLTVTSAQKNPTAFYLCASSIRLGQGNSPLHFGNGTRLTVT.

The rearrangement joins TRBV7-2 to TRBJ2-5, with TRBD2 identical over 9 bases. Trimming removed 2 bases from V and 5 bases from J; junction bases left unmatched: 6. Germline V CDR1 and CDR2: SGHTA, FQGNSA. The length of the CDR3 is 15 residues. The CDR3 DNA reads as TGTGCCAGCAGCTTACAGCGGGGGGTTGGGGAGACCCAGTACTTC. The encoded protein is CASSLQRGVGETQYF.

CDR3 in DNA: TGTGCCAGTAGTATCGGGGGACAGGGTCGCACTGAAGCTTTCTTT. As protein: CASSIGGQGRTEAFF. The genes are TRBV19 and TRBJ1-1; TRBD1 matches 9 bases. The germline CDR1 and CDR2 sequences are LNHDA and SQIVND (reference sequence). The CDR3 length is 15 residues. Unmatched junction bases numbered 6, after V lost 3 bases and J lost 4 bases.

V usage is TRBV19 and J usage is TRBJ1-4, with TRBD1 identical over 12 bases. Germline trimming cut 7 bases from V and 2 bases from J; bases unmatched to any gene: 5. Germline CDR1 is LNHDA and CDR2 is SQIVND (reference sequence). The CDR3 loop spans 16 amino acids. The DNA of the CDR3 is TGTGCCAGTATAGGGACAGGGGGCGTTACTAATGAAAAACTGTTTTTT. Residues: CASIGTGGVTNEKLFF.

The genes are TRBV11-2 and TRBJ2-5; 9 nucleotides agree with TRBD1. The CDR3 runs 18 residues. The V and J ends lost 5 bases and 4 bases, in that order; junction bases with no gene match: 17. Looked up from germline, CDR1 is SGHAT and CDR2 is FQNNGV. CDR3 bases: TGTGCCAGCAGCCTCGAGGGACAGGGTCTGAGAGTTAGAGAGACCCAGTACTTC. Its protein product is CASSLEGQGLRVRETQYF.

This rearrangement joins TRBV9 to TRBJ2-3; D is unclear. Per germline, CDR1 SGDLS and CDR2 YYNGEE. The CDR3 runs to 13 residues. Trimming took off 3 bases at V and 6 bases at J, with 11 bases between the two ends. CDR3 coding DNA: TGTGCCAGCAGCGCTCTCTCTACTGATACGCAGTATTTT. As protein: CASSALSTDTQYF.

The V call is TRBV6-1, the J call TRBJ1-2; 7 bases align to TRBD1. The V segment lost 6 bases and the J segment 7 bases; nucleotides outside the gene matches: 11. From germline, CDR1 is MNHNS and CDR2 SASEGT. The CDR3 is made up of 14 amino acids. CDR3 DNA: TGTGCCAGCAGCCAGACAGGGAACCGGCGTGGCTACACCTTC. As protein: CASSQTGNRRGYTF.

The chain combines TRBV19 with TRBJ2-1; 10 bases line up with TRBD2. The trim removed 5 bases at V and 3 bases at J, leaving 4 bases unmatched. CDR1 LNHDA and CDR2 SQIVND come from the germline V gene (reference sequence). CDR3 length: 15 amino acids. Here the CDR3 reads CASSPSGGVYNEQFF. The CDR3 region has the DNA TGTGCCAGTAGTCCCAGCGGGGGGGTCTACAATGAGCAGTTCTTC.

The rearrangement links TRBV5-1 to TRBJ2-2, with D possibly matching TRBD1 (6 bases). The CDR3 is made up of 14 amino acids. V lost 4 bases and J 6 bases, leaving 13 bases between the germline ends. Germline V gene sequence: CDR1 SGHRS, CDR2 YFSETQ. The CDR3 DNA reads as TGCGCCAGCAGCGCGACGACAGGCGCCGGGGAGCTGTTTTTT. It codes for CASSATTGAGELFF.

The CDR3 DNA reads as TGTGCCAGCAGCAGGACTAGCGGGGGGGCGAGCTCCTACAATGAGCAGTTCTTC. This sequence encodes CASSRTSGGASSYNEQFF. This rearrangement joins TRBV3-1 (or the pseudogene TRBV3-2) to TRBJ2-1; 15 nucleotides align to TRBD2. Germline trimming cut 5 bases from V and 0 bases from J; bases unmatched to any gene: 5. CDR3 length: 18 residues. The germline V gene has CDR1 LGHDT and CDR2 YNNKEL (reference sequence).

CDR3 sequence: CATSRERLGTQYF. The CDR3 DNA follows: TGTGCCACCAGCAGAGAGAGGCTAGGTACGCAGTATTTT. V and J are TRBV15 and TRBJ2-3; D remains ambiguous. The germline V and J ends were trimmed by 0 bases and 8 bases, with 9 bases remaining between them. The CDR3 covers 13 residues. Germline CDR1 is LNHNV and CDR2 is YYDKDF (reference sequence).

This clone was seen more than once but under ten times. J is TRBJ1-3 and V is TRBV6-5; D unresolved. CDR3 size: 12 residues. Trimming removed 6 bases from V and 4 bases from J, with 7 bases in between. CDR1 and CDR2 (germline): MNHEY, SVGAGI. CDR3: CASRSQGNTIYF. CDR3 bases: TGTGCCAGCAGATCACAGGGAAACACCATATATTTT.

V gene TRBV18 combines with J gene TRBJ2-3; D not resolved. Germline V gives CDR1 KGHSH, CDR2 LQKENI. V lost 4 bases and J 0 bases, leaving 2 bases between the germline ends. The CDR3 loop spans 12 amino acids. As DNA, the CDR3 is TGTGCCAGCTCACTAAGCACAGATACGCAGTATTTT. This gives the protein CASSLSTDTQYF.

This chain joins TRBV11-2 and TRBJ2-2; D may be TRBD2 (5 bases). Trimming shortened V by 1 base and J by 8 bases, and 17 bases separated the two germline ends. The germline V gene has CDR1 SGHAT and CDR2 FQNNGV. CDR3 length: 16 residues. Written as DNA, the CDR3 is TGTGCCAGCAGCTTAGGCCCGGGCGCCCGGGGTGGGGAGCTGTTTTTT. Translating gives CASSLGPGARGGELFF.

The V gene is TRBV2, the J gene TRBJ1-1; 8 bases match TRBD1. CDR1 and CDR2 from the germline V gene are SNHLY and FYNNEI. The CDR3 has 14 residues. The V segment lost 6 bases and the J segment 4 bases; nucleotides outside the gene matches: 7. CDR3 DNA: TGTGCCAGCAGGAGGACAGGGATGGGCACTGAAGCTTTCTTT. Translation: CASRRTGMGTEAFF.

The chain carries TRBV11-2 and TRBJ1-2, with D perhaps matching TRBD1 (6 bases). Looked up from germline, CDR1 is SGHAT and CDR2 is FQNNGV. V dropped 4 bases and J dropped 2 bases, with 17 bases sitting between them. This CDR3 is 16 amino acids long. The CDR3 sequence is CASSSRLQGQNYGYTF. The CDR3 DNA follows: TGTGCCAGCAGCTCGCGGCTACAAGGACAGAACTATGGCTACACCTTC.

This chain links TRBV5-4 with TRBJ2-7; D is possibly TRBD2 (5 bases). Germline V gives CDR1 SGHNT, CDR2 YYREEE (reference sequence). The V and J ends lost 0 bases and 3 bases respectively, with 10 bases between them. This CDR3 has 14 residues. The CDR3 spells CASSLDRGIYEQYF. The CDR3 nucleotides read TGTGCCAGCAGCTTGGACCGAGGGATCTACGAGCAGTACTTC.

The CDR3 loop reads CASSLGITGSGANVLTF. CDR3 in DNA: TGTGCCAGCAGCTTGGGGATTACAGGGTCTGGGGCCAACGTCCTGACTTTC. The chain is built from TRBV5-4 and TRBJ2-6; weak D call: TRBD1 (6 bases). The germline gives CDR1 SGHNT, CDR2 YYREEE (reference sequence). V lost 0 bases, J lost 1 base, and 11 bases lay in between. CDR3 length: 17 amino acids. Filled out from reference TRBV5-4 and TRBJ2-6, the complete variable domain reads ETGVTQSPTHLIKTRGQQVTLRCSSQSGHNTVSWYQQALGQGPQFIFQYYREEENGRGNFPPRFSGLQFPNYSSELNVNALELDDSALYLCASSLGITGSGANVLTFGAGSRLTVL.

The V gene is TRBV6-5, the J gene TRBJ2-2; D possibly corresponds to TRBD2 (6 bases). The CDR3 is made up of 14 amino acids. Per germline, CDR1 MNHEY and CDR2 SVGAGI. The V end was cut by 6 bases, the J end by 2 bases, with 10 bases between. CDR3 amino acids: CASSTTSNTGELFF. The CDR3 bases are TGTGCCAGCAGCACGACTAGTAACACCGGGGAGCTGTTTTTT.

A single count supports this clone. The chain's CDR3 is CASSLYPGQGGGYTF. Here the CDR3 DNA reads TGTGCCAGCAGTTTGTATCCGGGACAGGGAGGCGGCTACACCTTC. This rearrangement joins TRBV6-5 to TRBJ1-2; 9 bases are shared with TRBD1. V shed 4 bases, J shed 8 bases, and the junction held 11 bases outside the gene matches. The CDR3 covers 15 residues. The germline gives CDR1 MNHEY, CDR2 SVGAGI.

The V call is TRBV24-1, the J call TRBJ2-3; 7 positions agree with TRBD2. The CDR3 contains 15 residues. Germline lookup yields CDR1 KGHDR and CDR2 SFDVKD. The V gene end was trimmed by 4 bases and the J gene end by 2 bases; junction bases not matched to a gene: 5. CDR3 region: CATSDPGTTTDTQYF. In DNA, the CDR3 is TGTGCCACCAGTGACCCCGGGACTACCACAGATACGCAGTATTTT.

This CDR3 is CASTPFRGTRNYGYTF. In nucleotides, the CDR3 is TGTGCCAGCACTCCCTTTAGGGGGACTAGAAACTATGGCTACACCTTC. V gene TRBV25-1 combines with J gene TRBJ1-2, with D possibly matching TRBD1 (6 bases). The CDR3 is made up of 16 amino acids. The V end lost 7 bases, the J end lost 2 bases, and 20 bases lay between the germline ends. Looked up from germline, CDR1 is MGHDK and CDR2 is SYGVNS.

The rearrangement uses TRBV27 and TRBJ1-4; D gene ambiguous. Trimming left V 0 bases short and J 7 bases short, with 9 bases between. The germline CDR1 and CDR2 sequences are MNHEY and SMNVEV (reference sequence). CDR3 length equals 14 residues. DNA for the CDR3: TGTGCCAGCAGTTTATCTTCATACGGTGAAAAACTGTTTTTT. It translates to CASSLSSYGEKLFF.

The V gene is TRBV7-6, the J gene TRBJ2-1, with D possibly matching TRBD2 (6 bases). CDR3 size: 11 residues. Between the trimmed V and J ends, which lost 1 base and 13 bases, there was a span of 8 bases. Germline V gives CDR1 SGHVS, CDR2 FNYEAQ. The CDR3 loop reads CASSLVGTQFF. For the CDR3, the DNA is TGTGCCAGCAGCTTAGTCGGGACTCAGTTCTTC. The variable domain in full, with the rest retrieved from reference TRBV7-6 and TRBJ2-1, is GAGVSQSPRYKVTKRGQDVALRCDPISGHVSLYWYRQALGQGPEFLTYFNYEAQQDKSGLPNDRFSAERPEGSISTLTIQRTEQRDSAMYRCASSLVGTQFFGPGTRLTVL.